These T cell receptor beta chains were read from a single sample in a study of blood T cell repertoires in COVID-19. TCRdb's table, derived via immunoSEQ multiplex PCR, lists solely in-frame clones and lacks some. The data hold about 46,000 clones, with 80% to 90% observed a single time. Source material: peripheral blood. Receptors originate from a woman at least 80 years old with COVID-19, enrolled during active disease. The CDR3 runs from the conserved cysteine through the conserved F or W. D genes are given only for firm matches. Clone size, where shown, is once, few, many, or a class for clones that have expanded.

clone_size: once; v_call: TRBV5-6; j_call: TRBJ1-1; cdr3_length: 14; d_call: .; cdr3_aa: CASSLGGIGTEAFF; cdr3_nt: TGTGCCAGCAGCTTGGGAGGGATAGGCACTGAAGCTTTCTTT
clone_size: .; v_call: TRBV12-5; j_call: TRBJ2-1; cdr3_length: 19; d_call: TRBD2; cdr3_aa: CASATSGRVARSSYNEQFF; cdr3_nt: TGTGCTAGTGCTACTAGCGGGAGGGTTGCACGTAGCTCCTACAATGAGCAGTTCTTC
clone_size: .; v_call: TRBV7-2; j_call: TRBJ2-4; cdr3_length: 18; d_call: TRBD1; cdr3_aa: CASSLGDRSLLAKNIQYF; cdr3_nt: TGTGCCAGCAGCTTAGGGGACAGATCCCTCTTAGCCAAAAACATTCAGTACTTC
clone_size: .; v_call: TRBV18; j_call: TRBJ2-5; cdr3_length: 14; d_call: .; cdr3_aa: CASSPSEKRETQYF; cdr3_nt: TGTGCCAGCTCACCGTCGGAAAAGCGGGAGACCCAGTACTTC
clone_size: .; v_call: TRBV6-5; j_call: TRBJ2-6; cdr3_length: 15; d_call: TRBD1; cdr3_aa: CASSRQGPGANVLTF; cdr3_nt: TGTGCCAGCAGTAGACAGGGTCCTGGGGCCAACGTCCTGACTTTC
clone_size: .; v_call: TRBV5-1; j_call: TRBJ2-3; cdr3_length: 14; d_call: .; cdr3_aa: CASSLGGRGDTQYF; cdr3_nt: TGCGCCAGCAGCTTGGGGGGCCGGGGGGATACGCAGTATTTT
clone_size: .; v_call: TRBV5-4; j_call: TRBJ1-1; cdr3_length: 13; d_call: .; cdr3_aa: CASSFPLDSEAFF; cdr3_nt: TGTGCCAGCAGCTTTCCCCTAGACTCTGAAGCTTTCTTT
clone_size: .; v_call: TRBV6-5; j_call: TRBJ2-1; cdr3_length: 11; d_call: TRBD2; cdr3_aa: CASSLGEGWFF; cdr3_nt: TGTGCCAGCAGCCTCGGGGAGGGGTGGTTCTTC
clone_size: .; v_call: TRBV5-4; j_call: TRBJ2-7; cdr3_length: 15; d_call: .; cdr3_aa: CASSSPTAPSYEQYF; cdr3_nt: TGTGCCAGCAGCTCCCCGACAGCGCCTTCCTACGAGCAGTACTTC
clone_size: few; v_call: TRBV24-1; j_call: TRBJ2-5; cdr3_length: 17; d_call: TRBD2; cdr3_aa: CATSDLFSGGGQETQYF; cdr3_nt: TGTGCCACCAGTGATTTGTTTAGCGGGGGGGGGCAAGAGACCCAGTACTTC
clone_size: .; v_call: TRBV18; j_call: TRBJ1-5; cdr3_length: 16; d_call: TRBD1; cdr3_aa: CASSSQGALDNQPQHF; cdr3_nt: TGTGCCAGCTCATCGCAGGGGGCGCTCGACAATCAGCCCCAGCATTTT
clone_size: .; v_call: TRBV6-5; j_call: TRBJ1-5; cdr3_length: 15; d_call: .; cdr3_aa: CASSNGALGHQPQHF; cdr3_nt: TGTGCCAGCAGCAACGGAGCACTGGGGCATCAGCCCCAGCATTTT
clone_size: .; v_call: TRBV9; j_call: TRBJ1-6; cdr3_length: 14; d_call: .; cdr3_aa: CASSVAGSNSPLHF; cdr3_nt: TGTGCCAGCAGCGTAGCAGGGTCAAATTCACCCCTCCACTTT
clone_size: .; v_call: TRBV5-4; j_call: TRBJ2-7; cdr3_length: 19; d_call: TRBD2; cdr3_aa: CASSMTGGLAGTYYYEQYF; cdr3_nt: TGTGCCAGCAGTATGACAGGGGGACTAGCGGGAACCTACTACTACGAGCAGTACTTC
clone_size: .; v_call: TRBV6-5; j_call: TRBJ1-4; cdr3_length: 15; d_call: TRBD1; cdr3_aa: CASSYSGQGAEKLFF; cdr3_nt: TGTGCCAGCAGTTACTCGGGACAGGGGGCGGAAAAACTGTTTTTT
clone_size: .; v_call: TRBV5-4; j_call: TRBJ2-3; cdr3_length: 16; d_call: TRBD2; cdr3_aa: CASSQRLAGAIDTQYF; cdr3_nt: TGTGCCAGCAGCCAACGACTAGCGGGAGCCATAGATACGCAGTATTTT
clone_size: .; v_call: TRBV4-2; j_call: TRBJ2-7; cdr3_length: 15; d_call: .; cdr3_aa: CASSPRRGYLYEQYF; cdr3_nt: TGTGCCAGCAGCCCTCGGAGAGGGTACCTCTACGAGCAGTACTTC
clone_size: .; v_call: TRBV6-2/TRBV6-3; j_call: TRBJ2-2; cdr3_length: 16; d_call: TRBD2; cdr3_aa: CASSGPAGGRGGELFF; cdr3_nt: TGTGCCAGCAGTGGCCCAGCGGGGGGGCGAGGCGGGGAGCTGTTTTTT
clone_size: .; v_call: TRBV13; j_call: TRBJ1-2; cdr3_length: 12; d_call: .; cdr3_aa: CASSPEHYGYTF; cdr3_nt: TGTGCCAGCAGCCCAGAACACTATGGCTACACCTTC
clone_size: once; v_call: TRBV27; j_call: TRBJ2-7; cdr3_length: 14; d_call: .; cdr3_aa: CASSLEGGSYEQYF; cdr3_nt: TGTGCCAGCAGTTTAGAAGGGGGCTCCTACGAGCAGTACTTC
clone_size: .; v_call: TRBV5-1; j_call: TRBJ1-1; cdr3_length: 14; d_call: .; cdr3_aa: CASSPGHLGTEAFF; cdr3_nt: TGCGCCAGCAGCCCCGGACACCTTGGGACTGAAGCTTTCTTT
clone_size: once; v_call: TRBV6-5; j_call: TRBJ2-7; cdr3_length: 14; d_call: .; cdr3_aa: CASIPPQRAGEQYF; cdr3_nt: TGTGCCAGCATTCCCCCCCAAAGAGCGGGCGAGCAGTACTTC
clone_size: .; v_call: TRBV7-2; j_call: TRBJ2-7; cdr3_length: 14; d_call: TRBD1; cdr3_aa: CASSPDRGGNEQYF; cdr3_nt: TGTGCCAGCAGCCCCGACAGGGGCGGTAACGAGCAGTACTTC
clone_size: .; v_call: TRBV9; j_call: TRBJ1-1; cdr3_length: 15; d_call: TRBD1; cdr3_aa: CASSRRTGANTEAFF; cdr3_nt: TGTGCCAGCAGCCGGCGGACAGGGGCGAACACTGAAGCTTTCTTT
clone_size: .; v_call: TRBV15; j_call: TRBJ1-5; cdr3_length: 13; d_call: .; cdr3_aa: CATSSNLDTPQHF; cdr3_nt: TGTGCCACCAGCAGCAACCTGGACACACCCCAGCATTTT
clone_size: .; v_call: TRBV6-6; j_call: TRBJ1-3; cdr3_length: 14; d_call: .; cdr3_aa: CASAYGGVGNTIYF; cdr3_nt: TGTGCCAGCGCCTACGGGGGAGTTGGAAACACCATATATTTT
clone_size: .; v_call: TRBV9; j_call: TRBJ2-2; cdr3_length: 15; d_call: .; cdr3_aa: CASSVALGVTGELFF; cdr3_nt: TGTGCCAGCAGCGTAGCTTTAGGGGTGACCGGGGAGCTGTTTTTT
clone_size: .; v_call: TRBV27; j_call: TRBJ1-1; cdr3_length: 20; d_call: TRBD1; cdr3_aa: CASSPIAGQGGFGMNTEAFF; cdr3_nt: TGTGCCAGCAGTCCGATCGCTGGACAGGGCGGGTTTGGGATGAACACTGAAGCTTTCTTT
clone_size: .; v_call: TRBV15; j_call: TRBJ2-7; cdr3_length: 13; d_call: .; cdr3_aa: CATSRGEIGEQYF; cdr3_nt: TGTGCCACCAGCAGGGGAGAGATTGGCGAGCAGTACTTC
clone_size: .; v_call: TRBV7-2; j_call: TRBJ2-3; cdr3_length: 16; d_call: TRBD1; cdr3_aa: CASSPWDRGSTDTQYF; cdr3_nt: TGTGCCAGCAGCCCCTGGGACAGGGGAAGCACAGATACGCAGTATTTT
clone_size: .; v_call: TRBV6-1; j_call: TRBJ2-3; cdr3_length: 15; d_call: TRBD1; cdr3_aa: CASSEPGQGTDTQYF; cdr3_nt: TGTGCCAGCAGTGAGCCCGGACAGGGGACAGATACGCAGTATTTT
clone_size: .; v_call: TRBV9; j_call: TRBJ2-2; cdr3_length: 14; d_call: TRBD2; cdr3_aa: CATGTSGNTGELFF; cdr3_nt: TGTGCCACCGGGACTAGCGGAAACACCGGGGAGCTGTTTTTT
clone_size: .; v_call: TRBV7-8; j_call: TRBJ2-1; cdr3_length: 16; d_call: TRBD2; cdr3_aa: CASSLARDSGGREQFF; cdr3_nt: TGTGCCAGCAGCTTAGCGAGGGATAGCGGGGGAAGGGAGCAGTTCTTC
clone_size: .; v_call: TRBV6-1; j_call: TRBJ1-2; cdr3_length: 13; d_call: TRBD1; cdr3_aa: CASSEDRDYGYTF; cdr3_nt: TGTGCCAGCAGTGAGGACAGGGACTATGGCTACACCTTC
clone_size: .; v_call: TRBV27; j_call: TRBJ1-1; cdr3_length: 14; d_call: .; cdr3_aa: CASSLSVVQGEAFF; cdr3_nt: TGTGCCAGCAGTTTATCCGTTGTTCAGGGGGAAGCTTTCTTT
clone_size: .; v_call: TRBV7-9; j_call: TRBJ1-4; cdr3_length: 14; d_call: TRBD1; cdr3_aa: CASSPTGANEKLFF; cdr3_nt: TGTGCCAGCAGCCCGACAGGGGCTAATGAAAAACTGTTTTTT